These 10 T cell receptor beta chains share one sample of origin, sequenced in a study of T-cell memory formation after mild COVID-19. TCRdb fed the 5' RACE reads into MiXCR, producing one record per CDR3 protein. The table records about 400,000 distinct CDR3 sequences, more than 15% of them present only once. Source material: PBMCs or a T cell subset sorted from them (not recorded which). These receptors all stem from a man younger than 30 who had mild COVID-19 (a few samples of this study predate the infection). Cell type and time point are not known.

The CDR3 sequence is CASSATKGGGGYTF. The DNA for the CDR3 is TGTGCCAGCAGCGCCACAAAGGGAGGAGGTGGCTACACCTTC. J is TRBJ1-2 and V is TRBV9; D gene uncertain. This CDR3 contains 14 residues. The germline V gene encodes CDR1 SGDLS and CDR2 YYNGEE. Between the trimmed V and J ends, which lost 3 bases and 7 bases, there was a span of 16 bases. The complete variable domain, with remaining parts taken from reference TRBV9 and TRBJ1-2, reads DSGVTQTPKHLITATGQRVTLRCSPRSGDLSVYWYQQSLDQGLQFLIQYYNGEERAKGNILERFSAQQFPDLHSELNLSSLELGDSALYFCASSATKGGGGYTFGSGTRLTVV.

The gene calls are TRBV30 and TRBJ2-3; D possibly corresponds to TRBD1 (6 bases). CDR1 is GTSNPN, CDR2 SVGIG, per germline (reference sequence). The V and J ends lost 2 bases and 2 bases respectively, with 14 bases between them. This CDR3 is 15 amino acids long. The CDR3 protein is CAWSPPGQTTDTQYF. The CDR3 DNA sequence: TGTGCCTGGAGTCCTCCGGGACAAACCACAGATACGCAGTATTTT.

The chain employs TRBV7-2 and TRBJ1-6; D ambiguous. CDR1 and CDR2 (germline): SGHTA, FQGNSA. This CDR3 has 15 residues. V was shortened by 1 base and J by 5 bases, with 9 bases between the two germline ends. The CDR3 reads CASSLVAGDNSPLHF. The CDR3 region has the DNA TGTGCCAGCAGCTTAGTCGCAGGAGATAATTCACCCCTCCACTTT.

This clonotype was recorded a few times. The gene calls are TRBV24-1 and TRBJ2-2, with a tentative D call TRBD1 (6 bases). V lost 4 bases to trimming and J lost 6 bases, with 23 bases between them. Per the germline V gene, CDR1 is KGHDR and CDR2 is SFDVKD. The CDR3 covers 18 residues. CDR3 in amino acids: CATSDPRDYQQGPGELFF. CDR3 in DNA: TGTGCCACCAGTGACCCGCGCGACTACCAACAGGGCCCCGGGGAGCTGTTTTTT.

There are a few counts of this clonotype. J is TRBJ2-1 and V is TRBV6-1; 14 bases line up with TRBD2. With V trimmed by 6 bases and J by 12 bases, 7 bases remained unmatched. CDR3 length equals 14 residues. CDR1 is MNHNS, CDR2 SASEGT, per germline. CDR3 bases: TGTGCCAGCAGCCGTGGACTAGCGGGGGGCCTGCAGTTCTTC. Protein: CASSRGLAGGLQFF.

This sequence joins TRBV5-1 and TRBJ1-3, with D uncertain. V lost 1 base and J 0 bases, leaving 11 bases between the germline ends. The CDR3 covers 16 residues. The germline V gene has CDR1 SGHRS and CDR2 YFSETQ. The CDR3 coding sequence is TGCGCCAGCAGCTTGACAAGCGGTTTCTCTGGAAACACCATATATTTT. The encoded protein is CASSLTSGFSGNTIYF.

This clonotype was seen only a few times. This CDR3 reads CASSYSRGAGEAFF. As DNA, the CDR3 is TGTGCCAGCAGTTACTCCCGGGGGGCTGGGGAAGCTTTCTTT. The V gene is TRBV6-5, the J gene TRBJ1-1; a possible D gene is TRBD1 (6 bases). This CDR3 contains 14 residues. The V gene lost 0 bases and the J gene lost 8 bases, with 13 bases spanning the gap. Germline-derived CDR1 and CDR2 are MNHEY and SVGAGI.

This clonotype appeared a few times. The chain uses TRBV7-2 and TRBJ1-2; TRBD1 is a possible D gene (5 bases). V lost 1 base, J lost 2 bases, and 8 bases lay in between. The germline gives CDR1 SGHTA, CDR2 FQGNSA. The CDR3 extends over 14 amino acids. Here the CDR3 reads CASSLEAGNYGYTF. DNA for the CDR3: TGTGCCAGCAGCTTAGAGGCAGGGAACTATGGCTACACCTTC.

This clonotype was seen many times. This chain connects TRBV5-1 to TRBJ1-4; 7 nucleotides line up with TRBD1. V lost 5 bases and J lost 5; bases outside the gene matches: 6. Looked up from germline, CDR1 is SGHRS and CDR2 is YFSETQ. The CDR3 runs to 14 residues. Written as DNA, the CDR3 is TGCGCCAGCAGACGGGACAGCCAAAATGAAAAACTGTTTTTT. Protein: CASRRDSQNEKLFF. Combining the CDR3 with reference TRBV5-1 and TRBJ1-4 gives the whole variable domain KAGVTQTPRYLIKTRGQQVTLSCSPISGHRSVSWYQQTPGQGLQFLFEYFSETQRNKGNFPGRFSGRQFSNSRSEMNVSTLELGDSALYLCASRRDSQNEKLFFGSGTQLSVL.

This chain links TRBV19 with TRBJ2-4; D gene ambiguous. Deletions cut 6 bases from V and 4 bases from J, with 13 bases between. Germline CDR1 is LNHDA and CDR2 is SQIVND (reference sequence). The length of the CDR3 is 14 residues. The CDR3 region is CASSPRLPKNIQYF. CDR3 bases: TGTGCCAGTAGCCCCCGGCTACCGAAAAACATTCAGTACTTC. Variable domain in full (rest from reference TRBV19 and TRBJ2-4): DGGITQSPKYLFRKEGQNVTLSCEQNLNHDAMYWYRQDPGQGLRLIYYSQIVNDFQKGDIAEGYSVSREKKESFPLTVTSAQKNPTAFYLCASSPRLPKNIQYFGAGTRLSVL.